The present T cell receptor beta chain was sequenced within a study of CD4 T cells in relation to SARS-CoV-2 and coronaviruses. Study-wide points: Roughly 69% of donors had memory CD4+ clonotypes crossrecognizing SARS-CoV-2 and common cold coronavirus spike.

Assay used: immunoSEQ multiplex PCR; TCRdb lists only in-frame clones, some missing. The table lists roughly 20,000 clones, around two thirds of them singletons, with around 12% in the top ten. As to this clone: Its antigen is still unknown.

Unexposed donor CD4+ T cells date from about 2011-2018, before the COVID-19 pandemic. Isolation of CD4+ T cells took place after approximately 10 days in culture. This sequence originates from a human donor in good health. Sequencing was performed on CD4+ T cells from PBMCs, cultured in vitro.

CDR3 sequence (DNA): TGTGCCAGCAGCTTACCTACGGGACAGGGAGCCGGGGAGCTGTTTTTT. Translated, it gives CASSLPTGQGAGELFF. The chain joins TRBV7-9 to TRBJ2-2, with 9 bases aligning to TRBD1. Trimming took 2 bases from V and 6 from J; bases not matched to a gene: 7. The CDR3 is 16 amino acids. Germline V gene lookup returns CDR1 SEHNR and CDR2 FQNEAQ (reference sequence).